Given below is one T cell receptor beta chain in context. This specimen comes from a study of blood T cell repertoires in COVID-19. The CDR3 runs 15 residues. V dropped 2 bases and J dropped 4 bases, with 14 bases sitting between them. Germline V lookup: CDR1 MNHEY, CDR2 SVGAGI. Profiling relied on immunoSEQ multiplex PCR, and the TCRdb table lists in-frame clones only, not all of them. The sample holds approximately 230,000 clones, around 86% seen once. Specimen: peripheral blood. This clonotype originated in a man aged 25 to 40 who had recovered from COVID-19. This chain uses TRBV6-5 with TRBJ1-1, with a possible D match to TRBD1 (6 bases). The CDR3 DNA reads as TGTGCCAGCAGTTACGGTATAGCAGGGGCCACTGAAGCTTTCTTT. This sequence encodes CASSYGIAGATEAFF.